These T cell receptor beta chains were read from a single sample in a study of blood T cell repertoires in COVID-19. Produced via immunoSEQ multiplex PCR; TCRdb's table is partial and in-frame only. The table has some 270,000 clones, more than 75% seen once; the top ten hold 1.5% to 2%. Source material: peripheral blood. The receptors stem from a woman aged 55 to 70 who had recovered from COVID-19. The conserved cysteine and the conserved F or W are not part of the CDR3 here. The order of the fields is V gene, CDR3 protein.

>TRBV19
ASSNYGGPPLNSPLH
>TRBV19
ASSPHRQFTDTQY
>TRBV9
ASSVGQGVGKLF
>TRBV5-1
ASSRGTGDPTYEQY
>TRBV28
ASSLAGAGNTIY
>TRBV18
ASSPGGGYVTYNEQF
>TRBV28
ASSSLRGGYEQY
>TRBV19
ASSRKGAAKNIQY
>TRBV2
ASTPDSYGYT
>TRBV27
ASSTPGTISDTQY
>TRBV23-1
ASSQPGTGWWYEQY
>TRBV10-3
AISEGQISNQPQH
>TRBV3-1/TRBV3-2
ASSLQAMNTEAF
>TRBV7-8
ASSLLVESQPQH
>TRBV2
ASKFRSGLAPTDTQY
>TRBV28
ASSFHPGTTYEQY
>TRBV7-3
ASSLSRVTDTQY
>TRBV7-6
ASSLAGGNTEAF
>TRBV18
ASSPDMNNEQF
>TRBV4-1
ASSLGGQGYSGYT
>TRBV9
ASSVESQGMIRGYT
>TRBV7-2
ASSPVVEGSPLH
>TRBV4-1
ASSQARGQLYGYT
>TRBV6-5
ASRSSLSGNTIY
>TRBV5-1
ASSLAGQAPDTGELF
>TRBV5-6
ASSFRDTHTEAF
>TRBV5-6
ASSSHKRGGDYQPQH
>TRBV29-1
SALTGGDEKLF
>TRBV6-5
ASSPYYEQY
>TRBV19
ASSTRQGSYGYT
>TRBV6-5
ASSYFIQGTNIQY
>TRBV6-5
ASRPRGQGGEKLF
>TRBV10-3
ATQAPGYNEQF
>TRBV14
ASSPWDRGPYEQY
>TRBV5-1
ASSLLGAERDTQY
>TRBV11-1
ASSSPGQGSDTEAF
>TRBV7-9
ASSPIRNEQF
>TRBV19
ASSPQGGQPQH
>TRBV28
ASNTRGQSFYEQY